This entry concerns a single T cell receptor beta chain. Its antigen is unknown. This sample is drawn from a study of cytomegalovirus exposure and HLA in healthy donors. Overall study results and limits: CMV antigen specificity of a few CMV-associated chains was confirmed in vitro. Researchers had no immune exposure information except CMV serostatus available. In a later analysis, V- and J-gene trimming of beta chains associated with a DCLRE1C missense variant, replicated independently.

The PCR made use of 60 Vbeta and 13 Jbeta primers. Method: immunoSEQ multiplex PCR; TCRdb's copy keeps in-frame clones and lacks some. This table has under 150,000 clones, less than 85% appearing once. V lost 6 bases and J 4 bases, leaving 15 bases between the germline ends. The CDR3 covers 14 residues. Germline V gene data show CDR1 as LNHDA and CDR2 as SQIVND (reference sequence). This chain joins TRBV19 and TRBJ1-1; D might be TRBD1 (5 bases). This TCR was recovered from a man in his forties in good health and CMV-seropositive. Sequencing was performed on PBMCs. The CDR3: CASSLDPRGTEAFF. In DNA form, the CDR3 reads TGTGCCAGTAGCTTGGACCCAAGGGGCACTGAAGCTTTCTTT.